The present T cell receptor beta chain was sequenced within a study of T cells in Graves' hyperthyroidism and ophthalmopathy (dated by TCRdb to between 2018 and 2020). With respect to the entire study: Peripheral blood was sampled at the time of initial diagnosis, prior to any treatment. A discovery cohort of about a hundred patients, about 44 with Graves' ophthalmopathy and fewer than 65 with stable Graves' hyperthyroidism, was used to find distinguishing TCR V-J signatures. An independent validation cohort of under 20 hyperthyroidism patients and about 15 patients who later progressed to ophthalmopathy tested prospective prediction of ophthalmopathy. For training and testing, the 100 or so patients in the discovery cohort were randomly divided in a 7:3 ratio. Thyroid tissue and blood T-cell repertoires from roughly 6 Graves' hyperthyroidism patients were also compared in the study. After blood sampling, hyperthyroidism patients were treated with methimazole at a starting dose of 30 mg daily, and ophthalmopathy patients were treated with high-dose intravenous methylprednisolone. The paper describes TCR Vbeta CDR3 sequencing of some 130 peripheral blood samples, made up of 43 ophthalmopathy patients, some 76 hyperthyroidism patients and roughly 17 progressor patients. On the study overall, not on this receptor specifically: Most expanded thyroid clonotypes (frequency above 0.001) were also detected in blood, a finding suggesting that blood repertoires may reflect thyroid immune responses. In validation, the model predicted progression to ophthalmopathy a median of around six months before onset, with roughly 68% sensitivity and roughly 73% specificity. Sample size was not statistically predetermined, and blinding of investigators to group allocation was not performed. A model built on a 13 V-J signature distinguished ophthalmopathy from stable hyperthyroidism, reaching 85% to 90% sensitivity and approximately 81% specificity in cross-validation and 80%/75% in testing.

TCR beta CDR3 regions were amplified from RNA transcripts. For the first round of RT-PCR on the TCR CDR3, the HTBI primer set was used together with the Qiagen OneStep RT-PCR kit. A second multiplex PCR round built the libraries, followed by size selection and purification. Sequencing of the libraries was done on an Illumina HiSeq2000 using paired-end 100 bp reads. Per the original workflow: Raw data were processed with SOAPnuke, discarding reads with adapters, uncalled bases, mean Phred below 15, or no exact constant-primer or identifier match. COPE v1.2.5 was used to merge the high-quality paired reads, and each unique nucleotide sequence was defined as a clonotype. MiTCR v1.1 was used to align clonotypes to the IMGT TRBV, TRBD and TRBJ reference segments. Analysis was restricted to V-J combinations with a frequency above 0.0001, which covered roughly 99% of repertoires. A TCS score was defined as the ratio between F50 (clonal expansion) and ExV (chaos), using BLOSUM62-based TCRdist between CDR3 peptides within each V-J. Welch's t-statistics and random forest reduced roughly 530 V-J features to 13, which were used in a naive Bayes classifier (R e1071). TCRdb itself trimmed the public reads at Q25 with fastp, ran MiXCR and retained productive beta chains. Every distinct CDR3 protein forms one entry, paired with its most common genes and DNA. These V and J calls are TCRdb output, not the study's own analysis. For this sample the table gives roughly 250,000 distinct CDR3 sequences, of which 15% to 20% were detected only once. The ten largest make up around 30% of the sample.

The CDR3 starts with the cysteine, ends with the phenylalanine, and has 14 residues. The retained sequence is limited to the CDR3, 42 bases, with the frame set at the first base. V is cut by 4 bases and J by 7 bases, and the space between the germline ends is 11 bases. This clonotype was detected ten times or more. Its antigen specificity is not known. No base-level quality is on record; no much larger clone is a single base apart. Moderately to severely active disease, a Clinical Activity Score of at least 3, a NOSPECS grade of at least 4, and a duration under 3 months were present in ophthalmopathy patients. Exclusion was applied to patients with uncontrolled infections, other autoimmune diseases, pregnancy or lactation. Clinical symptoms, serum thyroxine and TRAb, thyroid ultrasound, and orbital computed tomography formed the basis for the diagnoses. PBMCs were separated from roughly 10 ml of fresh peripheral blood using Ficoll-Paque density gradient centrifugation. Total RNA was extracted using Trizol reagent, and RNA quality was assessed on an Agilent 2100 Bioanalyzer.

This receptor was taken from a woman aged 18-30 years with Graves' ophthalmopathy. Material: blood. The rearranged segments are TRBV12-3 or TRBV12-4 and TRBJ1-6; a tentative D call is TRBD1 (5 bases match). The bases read TGTGCCAGCAGTTCCACCCCAGGGAATTCACCCCTCCACTTT. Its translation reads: CASSSTPGNSPLHF.